The present T cell receptor (beta chain) was sequenced within a study of blood T cell repertoires in COVID-19. Looking at the study overall: Sites in the United States, Italy and Spain provided acute and convalescent COVID-19 samples.

In the authors' methods: Cell counts per sample came from amplifying reference gene primers. TCRdb's table, derived via immunoSEQ multiplex PCR, lists solely in-frame clones and lacks some. V, J and clone size are those of that table, while D and trimming were read from the DNA. This table has 210,000 or so clones, roughly 80% appearing once. This CDR3 region has 10 residues. The V gene lost 6 bases and the J gene lost 8 bases, with 7 bases spanning the gap. The chain employs TRBV23-1 and TRBJ1-1; D gene uncertain. TRBV23-1 is flagged as an ORF with uncertain function. Sequenced: peripheral blood. The source of this sequence is a woman aged 80 or over with acute or convalescent COVID-19. Here the CDR3 reads CASSLSEAFF. Written as DNA, the CDR3 is TGCGCCAGCAGCCTATCCGAAGCTTTCTTT.